The text below deals with one T cell receptor (beta chain). Its target antigen remains unknown. The input lacks base qualities; no much larger clone sits a single base away. CDR3 length: 14 amino acids, cysteine to phenylalanine. Only CDR3 DNA is held: 42 bases, read in frame from base 1. Cut back by 5 bases and 1 base, the V and J ends lie 11 bases apart. Sequences SGHVS (CDR1) and FQNEAQ (CDR2) are obtained from the germline V gene. This sample was included in a study of T cells in localized non-small cell lung cancer (dated by TCRdb to 2020 to 2022). Describing the broader study: The study examined T cell repertoires in roughly 240 patients with early-stage NSCLC and compared tumors with uninvolved tumor-adjacent lungs. The cohort comprised roughly 230 treatment-naïve NSCLC patients with resected, localized lung tumors. NSCLC patients had a mean age of roughly 66 years, and 129 were male and some 98 female. Overall study outcomes, separate from this receptor: Because multi-region tumor sequencing was not performed, intratumor heterogeneity could not be ruled out. Longer overall survival was associated with higher T cell density in blood, whereas shorter survival was associated with higher clonality in adjacent lung. Uninvolved tumor-adjacent lung showed the highest T cell clonality, higher than tumor, which suggests more focused antigenic responses in the uninvolved tumor-adjacent lung. Because the study design was exploratory, TCR variables were selected using unadjusted p-values without false-discovery rate correction. A median of about 61 of the top 100 tumor clones turned up in the paired uninvolved adjacent lung, and approximately 30 of those clones also ranked among the top 100 of that same adjacent lung.

TCR beta CDR3 regions were sequenced from DNA using the immunoSEQ Assay. The paper's data handling went like this. T cell density was computed as TCR beta template counts normalized to usable DNA estimated by amplifying housekeeping genes. Using the preseqR package, richness was estimated by extrapolating to 120,000 templates for tissue samples and 400,000 templates for PBMC samples. Clonality was calculated as one minus Pielou's evenness. Differential abundance testing on productive amino-acid clonotypes, with a minimum total count of 5 and an alpha of 0.1, was used to identify tissue-enriched TCRs. The Jaccard Index and the Morisita Overlap Index were used to measure how much the repertoires overlapped between compartments. TCR beta CDR3s were clustered by GLIPH together with public tetramer-defined viral CDR3s, and at least three viral sequences plus V-gene enrichment were required for viral motifs. In TCRdb, the immuneACCESS table is reduced to in-frame sequences with V and J assigned. These tables do not hold every clone; where another copy was compared, an unresolved V gene accounts for under half, and the others remain unexplained. V and J calls and clone size are those listed in that table; D and trimming were worked out from the DNA. This sample comprises tens of thousands of clones, around 89% of them detected only once. 20% to 25% of the sample is held by the ten biggest clonotypes.

At diagnosis, tumor, uninvolved tumor-adjacent lung and peripheral blood were collected and then preserved as a mix of FFPE and fresh-frozen material. For TCR repertoire profiling, blood samples were analyzed in the form of peripheral blood mononuclear cells. Sequencing was performed on peripheral blood, taken before any cancer treatment. Recombination linked TRBV7-8 to TRBJ1-2, with no confidently assigned D gene. This receptor was obtained from a woman aged 40-69 years with stage I squamous cell lung carcinoma. The CDR3 is CASSPSFHNYGYTF. The nucleotide sequence is given as TGTGCCAGCAGCCCTTCGTTTCATAACTATGGCTACACCTTC.